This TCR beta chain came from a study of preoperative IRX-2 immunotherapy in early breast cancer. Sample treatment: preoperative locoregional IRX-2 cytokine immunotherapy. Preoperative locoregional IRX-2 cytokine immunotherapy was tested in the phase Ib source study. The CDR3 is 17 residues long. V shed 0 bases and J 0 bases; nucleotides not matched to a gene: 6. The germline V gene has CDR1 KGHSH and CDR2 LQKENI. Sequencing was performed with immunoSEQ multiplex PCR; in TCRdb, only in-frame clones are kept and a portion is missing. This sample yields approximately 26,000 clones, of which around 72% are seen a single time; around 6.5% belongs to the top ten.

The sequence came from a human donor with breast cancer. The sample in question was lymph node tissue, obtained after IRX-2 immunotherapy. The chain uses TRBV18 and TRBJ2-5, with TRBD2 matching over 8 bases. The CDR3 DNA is TGTGCCAGCTCACCACCCCGGACTAGCAGGAACCAAGAGACCCAGTACTTC. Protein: CASSPPRTSRNQETQYF.